Shown below are 9 T cell receptor beta chains from a single sample sequenced in a study of graft-versus-host responses after intestinal transplantation. The table came from immunoSEQ multiplex PCR; TCRdb's copy has only in-frame clones and leaves some out. The sample has tens of thousands of clones; about 90% are singletons. The antigens for these receptors are not known. This specimen was unstimulated CD8+ T cells sorted from spleen or lymph node cells, taken before intestinal transplant. The receptors derive from a human donor who received an intestinal transplant.

This chain uses TRBV6-5 with TRBJ2-3; TRBD2 aligns across 8 bases. V lost 10 bases to trimming and J lost 7 bases; unmatched junction nucleotides: 4. CDR1 and CDR2 from the germline V gene are MNHEY and SVGAGI. The CDR3 is 11 amino acids. The CDR3 protein is CAILAGNTQYF. The CDR3 DNA reads as TGTGCCATTTTAGCGGGGAATACGCAGTATTTT.

This chain connects TRBV6-5 to TRBJ2-7, with 9 bases matching TRBD1. V lost 5 bases to trimming and J lost 7 bases; unmatched junction nucleotides: 9. The germline V gene encodes CDR1 MNHEY and CDR2 SVGAGI. The CDR3 is 14 amino acids. CDR3 region: CASSPRDREEEQYF. The CDR3 DNA is TGTGCCAGCAGTCCCCGGGACAGGGAGGAAGAGCAGTACTTC.

The chain is built from TRBV19 and TRBJ1-1; D is uncertain. Trimming cost V 10 bases and J 3 bases, with 9 bases left between them. Germline-derived CDR1 and CDR2 are LNHDA and SQIVND (reference sequence). This CDR3 is 11 amino acids long. CDR3 nucleotides: TGTGCCACCAGGAAGGACACTGAAGCTTTCTTT. Encoded protein: CATRKDTEAFF.

The V and J genes are TRBV2 and TRBJ2-5, with a weak D call TRBD1 (6 bases). V lost 5 bases and J 0 bases, leaving 13 bases between the germline ends. The CDR3 covers 15 residues. CDR1 and CDR2 from the germline V gene are SNHLY and FYNNEI. The CDR3 reads CASSQTGTNQETQYF. The CDR3 DNA follows: TGTGCCAGCAGTCAGACCGGGACAAACCAAGAGACCCAGTACTTC.

V is TRBV7-2 and J is TRBJ1-1, with a weak D call TRBD1 (5 bases). This CDR3 is 14 amino acids long. Germline values: CDR1 SGHTA, CDR2 FQGNSA. The ends were cut back, 3 bases at V and 7 bases at J, with 15 bases in the middle. The CDR3 region is CASSLGLKQVEAFF. For the CDR3, the DNA is TGTGCCAGCAGCTTGGGGTTAAAACAGGTTGAAGCTTTCTTT.

Worth noting for this clone: One junction end disagrees with the germline gene, perhaps due to a read error. CDR3 nucleotides: TGTGCCAGCAGTGACCTCGAGGCCATCTTC. Translation: CASSDLEAIF. The chain couples TRBV6-1 to TRBJ1-2; D unresolved. The CDR3 extends over 10 amino acids. The V gene's germline CDR1 is MNHNS and CDR2 SASEGT.

This clone was counted a single time. The V and J genes are TRBV5-6 and TRBJ2-3, with no clear D. V lost 0 bases to trimming and J lost 4 bases, with 9 bases between them. The CDR3 contains 14 residues. Germline loops: CDR1 SGHDT, CDR2 YYEEEE. CDR3 protein: CASSLGLVADTQYF. As DNA, the CDR3 is TGTGCCAGCAGCTTGGGGTTAGTTGCAGATACGCAGTATTTT. The full variable domain, rest sourced from reference TRBV5-6 and TRBJ2-3, is DAGVTQSPTHLIKTRGQQVTLRCSPKSGHDTVSWYQQALGQGPQFIFQYYEEEERQRGNFPDRFSGHQFPNYSSELNVNALLLGDSALYLCASSLGLVADTQYFGPGTRLTVL.

The chain recombines TRBV6-6 with TRBJ1-1; D is undetermined. V was cut by 1 base and J by 1 base, with 13 bases left in between. The CDR3 is 16 residues long. Germline loops: CDR1 MNHNY, CDR2 SVGAGI (reference sequence). CDR3 sequence (DNA): TGTGCCAGCAGTTACTTAAGCGACGGCCCGAACACTGAAGCTTTCTTT. It is translated as CASSYLSDGPNTEAFF.

The CDR3 nucleotides are TGTGCCAGCAGCTTACGGTACCGAACGAGCTCCTACAATGAGCAGTTCTTC. Amino acids: CASSLRYRTSSYNEQFF. This chain uses TRBV7-2 with TRBJ2-1; D gene ambiguous. This CDR3 spans 17 amino acids. V was shortened by 2 bases and J by 0 bases, with 14 bases between the two germline ends. Germline CDR1 is SGHTA and CDR2 is FQGNSA.